This is a list of T cell receptor beta chains from one sample in a study of vaccination effects on CD4 cells after COVID-19. Here immunoSEQ multiplex PCR was the method, and the copy in TCRdb shows in-frame clones only, minus some. The repertoire includes around 47,000 clones, roughly 70% of them detected once, and roughly 30% sits in the top ten. Their recognized antigens are unknown. This sample comprised CD4+ T cells from PBMCs cultured with a peptide pool, obtained before COVID-19 vaccination. The receptors come from a human donor who had a prior SARS-CoV-2 infection. Each CDR3 is given with its conserved first and last residue. A D gene is named only where the DNA matches it firmly. Size is omitted from some rows. Given values are once, few, many or a class for expanded clones.

D	length	V	size	J	CDR3	DNA
-	16	TRBV7-6	-	TRBJ2-3	CASSLARRGNTDTQYF	TGTGCCAGCAGTCTAGCCAGACGAGGCAACACAGATACGCAGTATTTT
TRBD2	16	TRBV5-1	-	TRBJ2-5	CASRFGLAGSQETQYF	TGCGCCAGCAGATTTGGACTAGCGGGGTCCCAAGAGACCCAGTACTTC
-	15	TRBV29-1	-	TRBJ2-1	CSVDPAGDSYNEQFF	TGCAGCGTTGATCCCGCCGGGGATTCCTACAATGAGCAGTTCTTC
-	14	TRBV21-1	few	TRBJ2-2	CASSKATWAGELFF	TGTGCCAGCAGCAAAGCCACATGGGCCGGGGAGCTGTTTTTT
-	14	TRBV28	-	TRBJ2-7	CASTHPGASYEQYF	TGTGCCAGCACCCATCCGGGGGCCTCCTACGAGCAGTACTTC
-	14	TRBV4-1	-	TRBJ2-7	CASSPRDERDEQYF	TGCGCCAGCAGCCCACGAGACGAAAGGGACGAGCAGTACTTC
TRBD1	15	TRBV7-2	-	TRBJ1-2	CASSLSSDRGYGYTF	TGTGCCAGCAGCCTTTCCAGCGACAGGGGCTATGGCTACACCTTC
-	13	TRBV2	-	TRBJ2-3	CATTIGQTPLEYF	TGTGCCACAACGATTGGACAGACCCCCTTGGAGTATTTT
-	14	TRBV9	-	TRBJ2-1	CASSVTSAYNEQFF	TGTGCCAGCAGCGTAACGAGTGCCTACAATGAGCAGTTCTTC
TRBD2	16	TRBV9	-	TRBJ2-1	CASSPQGLAAYNEQFF	TGTGCCAGCAGCCCCCAGGGACTAGCGGCCTACAATGAGCAGTTCTTC
TRBD1	16	TRBV6-5	-	TRBJ2-7	CASSYGRDRASYEQYF	TGTGCCAGCAGTTACGGACGGGACAGGGCAAGCTACGAGCAGTACTTC
TRBD2	15	TRBV5-4	-	TRBJ2-1	CASSSTSGSYNEQFF	TGTGCCAGCAGCTCGACTAGCGGATCCTACAATGAGCAGTTCTTC
-	14	TRBV2	once	TRBJ1-1	CASSAEGRETEAFF	TGTGCCAGCAGTGCCGAAGGGCGGGAAACTGAAGCTTTCTTT
-	14	TRBV19	-	TRBJ2-5	CASSHFRSQETQYF	TGTGCCAGTAGCCATTTCAGGAGCCAAGAGACCCAGTACTTC
TRBD2	14	TRBV5-1	-	TRBJ2-1	CASSSGGFYNEQFF	TGCGCCAGCAGCAGCGGGGGGTTCTACAATGAGCAGTTCTTC
TRBD1	15	TRBV28	-	TRBJ2-5	CASSPTGYRRETQYF	TGTGCCAGCAGTCCGACAGGGTACCGTCGAGAGACCCAGTACTTC
-	16	TRBV27	-	TRBJ2-3	CAATIRSRTVTDTQYF	TGTGCCGCCACAATTCGGTCTCGGACCGTCACAGATACGCAGTATTTT
-	16	TRBV6-5	-	TRBJ1-2	CASSYSWGGTNYGYTF	TGTGCCAGCAGTTACAGCTGGGGTGGAACGAACTATGGCTACACCTTC
-	14	TRBV7-9	once	TRBJ2-1	CASSLNSAYNEQFF	TGTGCCAGCAGCTTAAACAGCGCCTACAATGAGCAGTTCTTC
-	16	TRBV9	-	TRBJ2-1	CASSVGLGSSYNEQFF	TGTGCCAGCAGCGTAGGACTAGGAAGCTCCTACAATGAGCAGTTCTTC
TRBD1	14	TRBV27	-	TRBJ1-3	CASSSGTGGNTIYF	TGTGCCAGCAGTTCCGGGACAGGGGGAAACACCATATATTTT
-	15	TRBV10-3	-	TRBJ1-1	CAISESWAINTEAFF	TGTGCCATCAGTGAGTCATGGGCAATCAACACTGAAGCTTTCTTT
-	14	TRBV15	once	TRBJ2-7	CATSRDRLSYEQYF	TGTGCCACCAGCAGAGATCGGCTCTCCTACGAGCAGTACTTC
-	14	TRBV7-2	few	TRBJ1-6	CASSLVLVSSPLHF	TGTGCCAGCAGCTTAGTGTTGGTATCATCACCCCTCCACTTT